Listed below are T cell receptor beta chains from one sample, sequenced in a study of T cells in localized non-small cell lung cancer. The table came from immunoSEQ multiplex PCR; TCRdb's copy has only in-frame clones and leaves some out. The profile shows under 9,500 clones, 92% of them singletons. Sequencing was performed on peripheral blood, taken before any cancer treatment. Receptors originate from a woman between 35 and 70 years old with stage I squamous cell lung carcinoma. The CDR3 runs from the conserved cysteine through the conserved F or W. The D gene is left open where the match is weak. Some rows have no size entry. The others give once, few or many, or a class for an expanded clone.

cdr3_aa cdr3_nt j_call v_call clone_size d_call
CASGSGVSYEQYF TGTGCCAGCGGCTCGGGCGTCTCCTACGAGCAGTACTTC TRBJ2-7 TRBV6-6 once .
CASSESLADPNQPQHF TGTGCCAGCAGTGAATCTCTGGCGGACCCCAATCAGCCCCAGCATTTT TRBJ1-5 TRBV6-1 once .
CASMSGDTQYF TGTGCCAGCATGAGTGGAGATACGCAGTATTTT TRBJ2-3 TRBV6-4 . .
CASSVGRASYEQYF TGTGCCAGCAGTGTCGGCAGGGCCTCCTACGAGCAGTACTTC TRBJ2-7 TRBV6-1 once .
CASSSGTANQPQHF TGCGCCAGCAGCTCTGGGACAGCGAATCAGCCCCAGCATTTT TRBJ1-5 TRBV5-1 . TRBD1
CASSFGGRTDTQYF TGTGCCAGCAGCTTCGGGGGACGCACAGATACGCAGTATTTT TRBJ2-3 TRBV7-3 . .
CASSQDLESLAQYF TGCGCCAGCAGCCAGGACCTCGAATCTTTAGCGCAGTATTTT TRBJ2-3 TRBV4-3 . .
CASRGGTGYNQPQHF TGCGCCAGCAGGGGGGGGACAGGGTATAATCAGCCCCAGCATTTT TRBJ1-5 TRBV5-1 . TRBD1
CASSIGAASTDTQYF TGTGCCAGTAGTATCGGGGCCGCTAGCACAGATACGCAGTATTTT TRBJ2-3 TRBV19 . .
CASTWRRGGNTGELFF TGTGCCAGTACCTGGCGCAGGGGGGGAAACACCGGGGAGCTGTTTTTT TRBJ2-2 TRBV19 . .
CASRRLVEGYNEQFF TGTGCCAGCAGACGACTCGTTGAAGGCTACAATGAGCAGTTCTTC TRBJ2-1 TRBV6-5 . .
CASSPMRGNTEAFF TGTGCCAGCAGCCCAATGCGCGGGAACACTGAAGCTTTCTTT TRBJ1-1 TRBV11-2 . .
CASSPDRFNYGYTF TGCGCCAGCAGTCCGGACAGATTTAACTATGGCTACACCTTC TRBJ1-2 TRBV4-1 . .
CATSRDIVYGYTF TGTGCCACCAGCAGAGACATTGTCTATGGCTACACCTTC TRBJ1-2 TRBV15 . .
CASMENSNTGELFF TGTGCCAGTATGGAAAACTCGAACACCGGGGAGCTGTTTTTT TRBJ2-2 TRBV19 . .
CASRVSNTGELFF TGTGCCAGCAGGGTATCGAACACCGGGGAGCTGTTTTTT TRBJ2-2 TRBV6-5 . .
CASSYSGGGADEQFF TGTGCCAGCAGTTACTCCGGCGGGGGGGCCGATGAGCAGTTCTTC TRBJ2-1 TRBV6-6 . TRBD2
CASSAFRGRGTGELFF TGTGCCAGCAGTGCGTTCAGGGGGCGCGGTACCGGGGAGCTGTTTTTT TRBJ2-2 TRBV6-1 once TRBD1
CSVEDRTLFGEKLFF TGCAGCGTTGAAGATCGGACACTTTTCGGGGAAAAACTGTTTTTT TRBJ1-4 TRBV29-1 once .
CASSPDPQTTEAFF TGTGCCAGCTCACCCGACCCCCAGACAACTGAAGCTTTCTTT TRBJ1-1 TRBV18 . .
CASKHQSGQLDTGELFF TGTGCCAGCAAACACCAATCGGGGCAGTTGGACACCGGGGAGCTGTTTTTT TRBJ2-2 TRBV2 . .
CASSQGGGPFNLSPLHF TGTGCCAGCAGCCAAGGAGGGGGACCCTTCAACCTTTCACCCCTCCACTTT TRBJ1-6 TRBV4-2 . .
CASSQDGSSYNSPLHF TGCGCCAGCAGCCAAGATGGAAGCTCCTATAATTCACCCCTCCACTTT TRBJ1-6 TRBV4-3 . .
CASSPPRTGRNQPQHF TGTGCCAGCTCACCTCCTCGGACAGGCCGCAATCAGCCCCAGCATTTT TRBJ1-5 TRBV2 . TRBD1
CASSLVYTGELFF TGCGCCAGCAGCTTGGTATACACCGGGGAGCTGTTTTTT TRBJ2-2 TRBV5-1 . .
CASSPGGRGTSYNEQFF TGCGCCAGCAGCCCTGGAGGGAGGGGTACCTCCTACAATGAGCAGTTCTTC TRBJ2-1 TRBV5-1 . TRBD2
CASSFTYSTGGYTF TGTGCCAGCAGCTTCACCTACAGCACCGGTGGCTACACCTTC TRBJ1-2 TRBV5-8 . .
CASSEDSGGAEETQYF TGCGCCAGCAGCGAAGATAGCGGGGGGGCCGAAGAGACCCAGTACTTC TRBJ2-5 TRBV5-1 . TRBD2
CASTFPSQHF TGCGCCAGCACGTTTCCGTCCCAGCATTTT TRBJ1-5 TRBV10-1 . .
CASSDRLAEAFF TGTGCCAGCTCCGACCGCTTGGCTGAAGCTTTCTTT TRBJ1-1 TRBV6-6 . .
CASCRDIPGAGELFF TGTGCCAGCTGCCGGGACATCCCAGGGGCCGGGGAGCTGTTTTTT TRBJ2-2 TRBV6-1 . .
CASSLQGDSNQPQHF TGTGCCAGCAGCTTACAGGGAGACAGCAATCAGCCCCAGCATTTT TRBJ1-5 TRBV7-2 . .
CASSPLDRTHYGYTF TGTGCCAGCAGTCCCCTTGACAGGACCCACTATGGCTACACCTTC TRBJ1-2 TRBV6-1 . .
CASSPPSQGLTEAFF TGTGCCAGCTCACCACCGTCTCAGGGGCTCACTGAAGCTTTCTTT TRBJ1-1 TRBV18 . .
CATLRGRGNEKLFF TGTGCCACCCTTAGAGGGAGGGGGAATGAAAAACTGTTTTTT TRBJ1-4 TRBV6-6 . .
CASSISRNSPLHF TGTGCCAGTAGTATAAGCAGAAATTCACCCCTCCACTTT TRBJ1-6 TRBV19 . .
CASSVGFMGASQETQYF TGTGCCAGCAGCGTAGGGTTTATGGGGGCGTCCCAAGAGACCCAGTACTTC TRBJ2-5 TRBV9 . .
CASSVEGLYNEQFF TGTGCCAGCAGCGTAGAAGGTCTCTACAATGAGCAGTTCTTC TRBJ2-1 TRBV9 once .
CASSLDRGGDEKLFF TGTGCCAGCAGCTTGGACAGGGGAGGGGATGAAAAACTGTTTTTT TRBJ1-4 TRBV2 . TRBD1
CASSPTGVPEAFF TGTGCCAGCAGTCCCACCGGGGTACCTGAAGCTTTCTTT TRBJ1-1 TRBV27 . .
CATSRAGATRGTNEKLFF TGTGCCACCAGCAGAGCGGGGGCGACAAGGGGAACTAATGAAAAACTGTTTTTT TRBJ1-4 TRBV15 . .
CASSLLLYRDRGEETQYF TGCGCCAGCAGCTTGTTGTTGTACCGGGACAGGGGAGAAGAGACCCAGTACTTC TRBJ2-5 TRBV5-1 . TRBD1
CASSINRGNTEAFF TGTGCCAGCAGTATAAACAGGGGTAACACTGAAGCTTTCTTT TRBJ1-1 TRBV27 . TRBD1
CASSSDSRRGNTIYF TGTGCCAGCAGTTCGGACAGTCGGCGTGGAAACACCATATATTTT TRBJ1-3 TRBV28 . .
CASSIGTSFEEQAFF TGTGCCAGTAGTATAGGCACATCCTTTGAAGAGCAAGCTTTCTTT TRBJ1-1 TRBV19 . .